This is a list of T cell receptor beta chains from one sample in a study of cytomegalovirus exposure and HLA in healthy donors. The data were produced by immunoSEQ multiplex PCR, yet TCRdb's version contains in-frame clones alone and is incomplete. The sample shows approximately 190,000 clones, over 75% of them seen only once. Sequenced material: PBMCs. Receptors were obtained from a man in his forties in good health and CMV-seropositive. CDR3s include the opening cysteine and the closing phenylalanine or tryptophan. The order of the fields is J gene, clone size, D gene, V gene, CDR3 protein, CDR3 DNA. The D gene is left open where the match is weak. Some rows mark clone size as missing; the rest say once, few, many or name a class of expanded clone.

TRBJ1-2,few,NA,TRBV6-6,CASKIGGVFVGYTF,TGTGCCAGCAAAATAGGGGGGGTTTTCGTTGGCTACACCTTC
TRBJ1-3,NA,TRBD1,TRBV5-4,CASSPGGAGGYGNTIYF,TGTGCCAGCAGCCCAGGGGGGGCAGGGGGCTACGGAAACACCATATATTTT
TRBJ2-3,NA,NA,TRBV19,CASSTRVGDTQYF,TGTGCCAGTAGTACCCGCGTCGGAGATACGCAGTATTTT
TRBJ2-1,NA,TRBD1,TRBV10-2,CASMDRVEVGEQFF,TGCGCCAGCATGGACAGGGTGGAGGTGGGTGAGCAGTTCTTC
TRBJ1-5,NA,NA,TRBV7-2,CASSLNRDNQPQHF,TGTGCCAGCAGCTTAAACAGGGATAACCAGCCCCAGCATTTT
TRBJ2-1,NA,TRBD1,TRBV6-6,CASSYSGQGAEQFF,TGTGCCAGCAGTTACTCGGGACAGGGCGCTGAGCAGTTCTTC
TRBJ1-5,NA,NA,TRBV7-2,CASSLGWGLRQPQHF,TGTGCCAGCAGCTTAGGGTGGGGGCTGCGTCAGCCCCAGCATTTT
TRBJ1-5,NA,NA,TRBV9,CASSAGVGGQPQHF,TGTGCCAGCAGCGCGGGGGTGGGGGGTCAGCCCCAGCATTTT
TRBJ1-2,NA,TRBD1,TRBV29-1,CSVEEGARGYTF,TGCAGCGTTGAGGAGGGGGCGCGCGGCTACACCTTC
TRBJ1-4,NA,TRBD1,TRBV7-9,CASSVPTGGNEKLFF,TGTGCCAGCAGCGTTCCGACAGGGGGGAATGAAAAACTGTTTTTT
TRBJ2-7,NA,NA,TRBV7-2,CASSLRRAGEQYF,TGTGCCAGCAGCTTACGGAGGGCAGGCGAGCAGTACTTC
TRBJ2-7,few,NA,TRBV10-3,CAISDPGTPTYEQYF,TGTGCCATCAGTGATCCCGGGACACCAACCTACGAGCAGTACTTC
TRBJ2-3,NA,TRBD1,TRBV15,CATRDRDRSTDTQYF,TGTGCCACCAGAGACCGGGACAGGTCCACAGATACGCAGTATTTT